Each of the 14 T cell receptor beta chains below was sequenced from the same sample in a study of cytomegalovirus exposure and HLA in healthy donors. This PCR relied on a set of 60 Vbeta primers and 13 Jbeta primers. Data came from immunoSEQ multiplex PCR; TCRdb stores just in-frame clones and leaves some out. Here the sample spans about 120,000 clones, about 86% being singletons. Sequencing used PBMCs. These receptors originate from a woman between 40 and 55 years old in good health and CMV-seronegative.

CDR3 residues: CASSQLAGGLSGTQYF. The CDR3 nucleotides read TGCGCCAGCAGCCAACTAGCGGGGGGGCTATCTGGTACGCAGTATTTT. The chain employs TRBV5-1 and TRBJ2-3, with TRBD2 matching over 13 bases. V was clipped by 4 bases and J by 8 bases; unmatched bases: 10. Germline V CDR1 and CDR2: SGHRS, YFSETQ. The CDR3 is made up of 16 amino acids. The entire variable domain, with the rest obtained from reference TRBV5-1 and TRBJ2-3, is as follows: KAGVTQTPRYLIKTRGQQVTLSCSPISGHRSVSWYQQTPGQGLQFLFEYFSETQRNKGNFPGRFSGRQFSNSRSEMNVSTLELGDSALYLCASSQLAGGLSGTQYFGPGTRLTVL.

V is TRBV21-1 and J is TRBJ2-5; the DNA was not used to check the table's D call, TRBD1. TRBV21-1 is an annotated pseudogene. The length of the CDR3 is 14 residues. The CDR3 DNA reads as TGTGCCAGCAGCAAAGGGGACAGGGGAGAGACCCAGTACTTC. It is translated as CASSKGDRGETQYF.

The chain recombines TRBV27 with TRBJ2-7, with D maybe TRBD2 (6 bases). CDR1 and CDR2 (germline): MNHEY, SMNVEV (reference sequence). Between the trimmed V and J ends, which lost 8 bases and 7 bases, there was a span of 18 bases. CDR3 size: 13 residues. The CDR3 is CASRSGDSREQYF. Here the CDR3 DNA reads TGTGCCAGCCGTAGTGGGGACTCTAGAGAGCAGTACTTC.

This chain links TRBV5-4 with TRBJ2-3, with 10 nucleotides matching TRBD2. This CDR3 region has 16 residues. The germline gives CDR1 SGHNT, CDR2 YYREEE (reference sequence). V lost 4 bases and J lost 5; bases outside the gene matches: 10. As DNA, the CDR3 is TGTGCCAGCAGCCAAAAAGCGGGAGGGCCTTTAGATACGCAGTATTTT. It yields the protein CASSQKAGGPLDTQYF. Using reference TRBV5-4 and TRBJ2-3 for the parts outside the CDR3, the full variable domain is ETGVTQSPTHLIKTRGQQVTLRCSSQSGHNTVSWYQQALGQGPQFIFQYYREEENGRGNFPPRFSGLQFPNYSSELNVNALELDDSALYLCASSQKAGGPLDTQYFGPGTRLTVL.

This sequence joins TRBV5-6 and TRBJ2-7; a possible D gene is TRBD2 (5 bases). The CDR3 is 13 residues long. With 4 bases removed from V and 1 base from J, the gap between germline ends came to 9 bases. Germline CDR1 is SGHDT and CDR2 is YYEEEE. Here the CDR3 reads CASSPGVSYEQYF. The CDR3 coding sequence is TGTGCCAGCAGCCCCGGGGTATCCTACGAGCAGTACTTC.

Turning to this clone: In the same sample, other DNA sequences code for this CDR3. The rearrangement links TRBV2 to TRBJ1-1, with TRBD1 matching 7 bases. This CDR3 is built from 13 residues. Germline CDR1 is SNHLY and CDR2 is FYNNEI. V trimming: 6 bases; J trimming: 3 bases; junction bases outside the gene matches: 4. CDR3 in DNA: TGTGCCAGCAGGCGACAGGGTGACACTGAAGCTTTCTTT. Translating gives CASRRQGDTEAFF.

The genes are TRBV2 and TRBJ2-2; 7 bases map to TRBD2. The trim removed 6 bases at V and 6 bases at J, leaving 10 bases unmatched. Germline V gives CDR1 SNHLY, CDR2 FYNNEI. The CDR3 consists of 15 residues. The CDR3 bases are TGTGCCAGCAGATTTCGCGGGAGTGGGGCCGGGGAGCTGTTTTTT. Protein sequence: CASRFRGSGAGELFF. Complete variable domain (other parts from reference TRBV2 and TRBJ2-2): EPEVTQTPSHQVTQMGQEVILRCVPISNHLYFYWYRQILGQKVEFLVSFYNNEISEKSEIFDDQFSVERPDGSNFTLKIRSTKLEDSAMYFCASRFRGSGAGELFFGEGSRLTVL.

The CDR3 nucleotides read TGTGCCAGCAGCTCGCTAGCGGTTTATCCCACCGGGGAGCTGTTTTTT. Translation: CASSSLAVYPTGELFF. This chain uses TRBV13 with TRBJ2-2; 7 nucleotides line up with TRBD2. V trimming: 4 bases; J trimming: 4 bases; junction bases outside the gene matches: 9. The CDR3 length is 16 residues. Germline assignment: CDR1 PRHDT and CDR2 FYEKMQ (reference sequence).

The rearrangement links TRBV30 to TRBJ2-7; the match to TRBD1 covers 8 bases. Germline values: CDR1 GTSNPN, CDR2 SVGIG (reference sequence). CDR3 length equals 12 residues. The V gene end was trimmed by 4 bases and the J gene end by 7 bases; junction bases not matched to a gene: 6. DNA for the CDR3: TGTGCCTGGACAGGGGGCGCCCGGGAGCAGTACTTC. Translated, it gives CAWTGGAREQYF.

The rearrangement joins TRBV4-3 to TRBJ2-3; no clear D gene. CDR3 length: 15 amino acids. Germline V gene lookup returns CDR1 LGHNA and CDR2 YSLEER. Trimming left V 2 bases short and J 0 bases short, with 9 bases between. CDR3 coding DNA: TGCGCCAGCAGCCAAATTGCTAGTAGCACAGATACGCAGTATTTT. Amino acids: CASSQIASSTDTQYF.

This clone was seen more than once but under ten times. The chain combines TRBV6-1 with TRBJ1-1; D may be TRBD1 (6 bases). The germline V and J ends were trimmed by 5 bases and 1 base, with 11 bases remaining between them. Per the germline V gene, CDR1 is MNHNS and CDR2 is SASEGT. The CDR3 has 14 amino acids. CDR3 sequence (DNA): TGTGCCAGCAGTCGTGGGGGCCAGAACACTGAAGCTTTCTTT. Encoded protein: CASSRGGQNTEAFF.

The chain recombines TRBV2 with TRBJ1-6; D is perhaps TRBD1 (6 bases). CDR3 length: 14 residues. V lost 5 bases to trimming and J lost 6 bases, with 11 bases between them. Germline assignment: CDR1 SNHLY and CDR2 FYNNEI. Here the CDR3 reads CASSLTGLNSPLHF. CDR3 DNA: TGTGCCAGCAGTTTAACAGGGCTTAATTCACCCCTCCACTTT.

The chain carries TRBV27 and TRBJ1-1, with unresolved D. With 6 bases removed from V and 0 bases from J, the gap between germline ends came to 11 bases. The CDR3 contains 14 residues. In germline, CDR1 is MNHEY, CDR2 SMNVEV (reference sequence). The DNA for the CDR3 is TGTGCCAGCAGACCCCGTACTCTGAACACTGAAGCTTTCTTT. It translates to CASRPRTLNTEAFF.

This chain joins TRBV18 and TRBJ1-6, with TRBD1 as a possible D gene (6 bases). The CDR3 consists of 17 residues. Trimming took 5 bases from V and 7 from J, leaving 21 bases between them. Per the germline V gene, CDR1 is KGHSH and CDR2 is LQKENI. The CDR3 DNA follows: TGTGCCAGCTCAAGTACAGGGATTGGAGGTTCGAATTCACCCCTCCACTTT. Translated: CASSSTGIGGSNSPLHF.